Listed below are T cell receptor beta chains from one sample, sequenced in a study of blood T cell repertoires in COVID-19. Sequenced by immunoSEQ multiplex PCR; TCRdb stores in-frame clones only, minus some. The table includes approximately 170,000 clones, 88% detected once. The material sequenced was peripheral blood. Receptors were obtained from a man aged 55 to 70 with acute or convalescent COVID-19. CDR3s include the opening cysteine and the closing phenylalanine or tryptophan. Each record gives: D gene, V gene, J gene, clone size, CDR3 DNA, CDR3 protein. A D gene is named only where the DNA matches it firmly. Some rows have no size entry. The others give once, few or many, or a class for an expanded clone.

D: -
V: TRBV4-1
J: TRBJ2-2
size: few
DNA: TGCGCCAGCAGCCACCGGGAGAACACCGGGGAGCTGTTTTTT
CDR3: CASSHRENTGELFF

D: TRBD2
V: TRBV7-2
J: TRBJ2-3
size: -
DNA: TGTGCCAGCAGCTTAGGACTAGCAGGGGATACGCAGTATTTT
CDR3: CASSLGLAGDTQYF

D: TRBD1
V: TRBV7-2
J: TRBJ2-1
size: -
DNA: TGTGCCAGCAGCTTAGATCGGTCCGGGACAGGGTTCTACAATGAGCAGTTCTTC
CDR3: CASSLDRSGTGFYNEQFF

D: TRBD2
V: TRBV24-1
J: TRBJ2-1
size: -
DNA: TGTGCCACCAGTCTAGCGGGAGTTGCCGAGCAGTTCTTC
CDR3: CATSLAGVAEQFF

D: -
V: TRBV10-3
J: TRBJ2-7
size: -
DNA: TGTGCCATCAGTGAGGAGGGGGGGCTCTACGAGCAGTACTTC
CDR3: CAISEEGGLYEQYF

D: TRBD2
V: TRBV7-2
J: TRBJ2-5
size: -
DNA: TGTGCCAGCAGCTTGACTAGCGGGAGGGCCGGGGAGACCCAGTACTTC
CDR3: CASSLTSGRAGETQYF

D: -
V: TRBV5-1
J: TRBJ2-2
size: -
DNA: TGCGCCAGCACCCCAGGGAACACCGGGGAGCTGTTTTTT
CDR3: CASTPGNTGELFF

D: -
V: TRBV9
J: TRBJ2-1
size: -
DNA: TGTGCCAGCAGCGTACTATCGGGATCTAACTACAATGAGCAGTTCTTC
CDR3: CASSVLSGSNYNEQFF

D: -
V: TRBV3-1/TRBV3-2
J: TRBJ2-5
size: -
DNA: TGTGCCAGCAGCCAAGAGAGGCAAGAGACCCAGTACTTC
CDR3: CASSQERQETQYF

D: TRBD2
V: TRBV6-2/TRBV6-3
J: TRBJ2-1
size: -
DNA: TGTGCCAGCAGTTACAAAGGATCCGGCGGGGGGCTGCTAAGGGATGAGCAGTTCTTC
CDR3: CASSYKGSGGGLLRDEQFF

D: -
V: TRBV7-9
J: TRBJ1-2
size: -
DNA: TGTGCCAGCAGCCTCGTAGGAGAGACTAACTATGGCTACACCTTC
CDR3: CASSLVGETNYGYTF

D: TRBD1
V: TRBV29-1
J: TRBJ1-2
size: -
DNA: TGCAGCGCCACCGGGACAGGGACCTATGGCTACACCTTC
CDR3: CSATGTGTYGYTF

D: TRBD1
V: TRBV2
J: TRBJ1-2
size: -
DNA: TGTGCCAGCAGTCCGACAGGGGGATATGGCTACACCTTC
CDR3: CASSPTGGYGYTF

D: -
V: TRBV5-1
J: TRBJ1-1
size: -
DNA: TGCGCCAGCAGCGAAGGGACTAACACTGAAGCTTTCTTT
CDR3: CASSEGTNTEAFF

D: TRBD2
V: TRBV7-6
J: TRBJ2-2
size: -
DNA: TGTGCCAGCAGCTTAGGCGGCAGCGGGGGGACCGGGGAGCTGTTTTTT
CDR3: CASSLGGSGGTGELFF

D: TRBD1
V: TRBV7-9
J: TRBJ2-2
size: -
DNA: TGTGCCAGCAGCCAGGACAGGCCGAACACCGGGGAGCTGTTTTTT
CDR3: CASSQDRPNTGELFF

D: -
V: TRBV2
J: TRBJ2-5
size: -
DNA: TGTGCCAGCATCCAAGACGAGGGTGGGGAGACCCAGTACTTC
CDR3: CASIQDEGGETQYF

D: -
V: TRBV27
J: TRBJ1-3
size: few
DNA: TGTGCCAGCACTCGGACAGCCAGGCCTTCTGTGGGAAACACCATATATTTT
CDR3: CASTRTARPSVGNTIYF

D: -
V: TRBV19
J: TRBJ1-3
size: few
DNA: TGTGCCAGTAGTGTTCTCGGCAGGTCAAACACCATATATTTT
CDR3: CASSVLGRSNTIYF

D: TRBD1
V: TRBV6-2/TRBV6-3
J: TRBJ2-7
size: -
DNA: TGTGCCAGCAGTACGGGACAGAATGTCTACGAGCAGTACTTC
CDR3: CASSTGQNVYEQYF

D: TRBD1
V: TRBV6-2/TRBV6-3
J: TRBJ2-3
size: -
DNA: TGTGCCAGCAGTTACGTCTCCGGGACAGGGCAAACAGATACGCAGTATTTT
CDR3: CASSYVSGTGQTDTQYF

D: TRBD1
V: TRBV19
J: TRBJ1-1
size: -
DNA: TGTGCCAGTAGTACCGGGACAGGGGGCACTGAAGCTTTCTTT
CDR3: CASSTGTGGTEAFF

D: -
V: TRBV24-1
J: TRBJ1-5
size: -
DNA: TGTGCCACCAGTGATTTCGGGGGGCTTCAGCCCCAGCATTTT
CDR3: CATSDFGGLQPQHF

D: TRBD1
V: TRBV7-9
J: TRBJ1-4
size: -
DNA: TGTGCCAGCAGTTACCGACAGGGAAGGACAACTAATGAAAAACTGTTTTTT
CDR3: CASSYRQGRTTNEKLFF

D: -
V: TRBV4-2
J: TRBJ1-1
size: -
DNA: TGTGCCAGCAGCGGTTTCGGGGGGAACACTGAAGCTTTCTTT
CDR3: CASSGFGGNTEAFF

D: -
V: TRBV24-1
J: TRBJ1-5
size: -
DNA: TGTGCCACCAGTGGATCAGATCAGCCCCAGCATTTT
CDR3: CATSGSDQPQHF

D: -
V: TRBV2
J: TRBJ1-1
size: few
DNA: TGTGCCAGCAGTGTGGAACGGGGAAACACTGAAGCTTTCTTT
CDR3: CASSVERGNTEAFF

D: TRBD2
V: TRBV7-6
J: TRBJ2-3
size: -
DNA: TGTGCCAGCAGCCAGACTAGCGGGGGGGTCACAGATACGCAGTATTTT
CDR3: CASSQTSGGVTDTQYF

D: TRBD1
V: TRBV11-2
J: TRBJ1-3
size: once
DNA: TGTGCCAGCAGCCCACAGGGGGTTCCAAACACCATATATTTT
CDR3: CASSPQGVPNTIYF

D: -
V: TRBV18
J: TRBJ1-2
size: -
DNA: TGTGCCAGCTCACCACCGAGAAGTGTACCGAGGGATGGCTACACCTTC
CDR3: CASSPPRSVPRDGYTF

D: TRBD2
V: TRBV19
J: TRBJ2-5
size: -
DNA: TGTGCCAGTAGTACGAGCGGGGCCCAAGAGACCCAGTACTTC
CDR3: CASSTSGAQETQYF

D: -
V: TRBV10-3
J: TRBJ1-1
size: -
DNA: TGTGCCATCAGTGACCCTAGGAACCACGCGGCTTTCTTT
CDR3: CAISDPRNHAAFF

D: -
V: TRBV5-1
J: TRBJ2-3
size: -
DNA: TGCGCCAGCAGCTTGGGTCAGGTTTCCGATACGCAGTATTTT
CDR3: CASSLGQVSDTQYF

D: TRBD2
V: TRBV9
J: TRBJ2-2
size: -
DNA: TGTGCCAGCAGCGTAAGCGGACTAGCGGGAGGATTCGCGTCCGGGGAGCTGTTTTTT
CDR3: CASSVSGLAGGFASGELFF

D: TRBD2
V: TRBV5-8
J: TRBJ2-3
size: -
DNA: TGTGCCAGCAGCCTTAGCGGGGATTATGATACGCAGTATTTT
CDR3: CASSLSGDYDTQYF

D: TRBD1
V: TRBV29-1
J: TRBJ1-5
size: few
DNA: TGCAGCGTTCAACAGGGGAATAGCAATCAGCCCCAGCATTTT
CDR3: CSVQQGNSNQPQHF

D: -
V: TRBV6-2/TRBV6-3
J: TRBJ2-1
size: -
DNA: -
CDR3: CASSTSGNEQFF

D: -
V: TRBV9
J: TRBJ1-4
size: -
DNA: TGTGCCAGCAGCGTAGGAGTCGGACACCTGAAGGAAAAACTGTTTTTT
CDR3: CASSVGVGHLKEKLFF

D: TRBD1
V: TRBV7-9
J: TRBJ1-1
size: -
DNA: TGTGCCAGCAGTTTTCAACAGGGGACGGCTTTCTTT
CDR3: CASSFQQGTAFF

D: -
V: TRBV30
J: TRBJ1-1
size: -
DNA: TGTGCCTGGACTGTCACCGGGGGGCCAGGTGAAGCTTTCTTT
CDR3: CAWTVTGGPGEAFF

D: -
V: TRBV5-6
J: TRBJ1-2
size: -
DNA: TGTGCCAGCAGCTTGACAGCCAGGGGATTAATTGGGACTAACTATGGCTACACCTTC
CDR3: CASSLTARGLIGTNYGYTF

D: TRBD1
V: TRBV14
J: TRBJ1-4
size: -
DNA: TGTGCCAGCAGCCTCCGGACAGGGCTTGAAAAACTGTTTTTT
CDR3: CASSLRTGLEKLFF

D: TRBD2
V: TRBV11-1
J: TRBJ2-7
size: -
DNA: TGTGCCAGCAGCGCCTTAGCGGGAGGGGCCTACGAGCAGTACTTC
CDR3: CASSALAGGAYEQYF

D: TRBD2
V: TRBV30
J: TRBJ2-3
size: -
DNA: TGTGCCTGGAGTGTCCTAGCGGGCACAGATACGCAGTATTTT
CDR3: CAWSVLAGTDTQYF

D: TRBD1
V: TRBV7-7
J: TRBJ2-5
size: once
DNA: TGTGCCAGCAGCCCCGGGACAGGGAGGCGGGAGACCCAGTACTTC
CDR3: CASSPGTGRRETQYF

D: -
V: TRBV19
J: TRBJ2-3
size: -
DNA: TGTGCCAGTAGTATTGAGGGGGGGACAGATACGCAGTATTTT
CDR3: CASSIEGGTDTQYF

D: TRBD1
V: TRBV5-1
J: TRBJ1-2
size: -
DNA: TGCGCCAGCAGCTTAGGGGGCGCGAACTATGGCTACACCTTC
CDR3: CASSLGGANYGYTF

D: -
V: TRBV19
J: TRBJ1-1
size: -
DNA: TGTGCCAGTAGTATGGAAGTTGTTCGGTCGGGGGGGAACACTGAAGCTTTCTTT
CDR3: CASSMEVVRSGGNTEAFF

D: -
V: TRBV12-3/TRBV12-4
J: TRBJ1-2
size: -
DNA: TGTGCCAGCAGTTTGAGGGGGGGCTATGGCTACACCTTC
CDR3: CASSLRGGYGYTF

D: -
V: TRBV30
J: TRBJ1-3
size: many
DNA: TGTGCCTGGAGTCTCTGGGCAGGGTTGAGCTCTGGAAACACCATATATTTT
CDR3: CAWSLWAGLSSGNTIYF

D: -
V: TRBV5-4
J: TRBJ2-2
size: -
DNA: TGTGCCAGCAGCTTGGACCGGACCGGGGAGCTGTTTTTT
CDR3: CASSLDRTGELFF

D: -
V: TRBV21-1
J: TRBJ1-2
size: -
DNA: TGTGCCAGCAGCAAAGACAGGGCCGAGAGCTATGGCTACACCTTC
CDR3: CASSKDRAESYGYTF

D: -
V: TRBV4-2
J: TRBJ1-2
size: -
DNA: TGTGCCAGCAGCCAAGATTTGGGACACATTAACTATGGCTACACCTTC
CDR3: CASSQDLGHINYGYTF

D: -
V: TRBV9
J: TRBJ1-4
size: few
DNA: TGTGCCAGCAGCGTATTGGGGGGTGATAATGAAAAACTGTTTTTT
CDR3: CASSVLGGDNEKLFF